This is a list of T cell receptor beta chains from one sample in a study of blood T cell repertoires in COVID-19. TCRdb's copy holds only in-frame clones and misses some; the assay was immunoSEQ multiplex PCR. The sample includes approximately 48,000 clones, 75% to 90% of them seen just once. The sample taken for sequencing was peripheral blood. The receptors were sampled from a man between 60 and 75 years old with acute or convalescent COVID-19. CDR3s include the opening cysteine and the closing phenylalanine or tryptophan. A D gene is named only where the DNA matches it firmly. Clone size is not always given. Where it is, it says once, few, many or a class for expanded clones.

J gene | D gene | clone size | V gene | CDR3 protein | CDR3 DNA
TRBJ1-6 | TRBD1 | once | TRBV28 | CASTRTGRNSPLHF | TGTGCCAGCACTCGGACAGGGAGGAATTCACCCCTCCACTTT
TRBJ2-1 | TRBD2 | once | TRBV7-8 | CASSLALAGGGGPYNEQFF | TGTGCCAGCAGCTTAGCGCTAGCGGGAGGGGGAGGGCCCTACAATGAGCAGTTCTTC
TRBJ2-7 | TRBD1 | - | TRBV19 | CASSMGDRSGEQYF | TGTGCCAGTAGTATGGGGGACAGGTCCGGCGAGCAGTACTTC
TRBJ1-2 | TRBD1 | - | TRBV18 | CASSPSGTDYGYTF | TGTGCCAGCTCACCTAGCGGGACAGACTATGGCTACACCTTC
TRBJ1-5 | - | - | TRBV6-5 | CASNINCRGNQPQHF | TGTGCCAGCAATATAAATTGCAGGGGCAATCAGCCCCAGCATTTT
TRBJ2-5 | - | - | TRBV7-8 | CASRWESETQYF | TGTGCCAGCAGGTGGGAGTCAGAGACCCAGTACTTC
TRBJ2-4 | - | - | TRBV3-1/TRBV3-2 | CASSLQGSKNIQYF | TGTGCCAGCAGCTTACAGGGATCCAAAAACATTCAGTACTTC
TRBJ2-1 | TRBD2 | - | TRBV5-1 | CASSPVTSGRTDEQFF | TGCGCCAGCAGCCCCGTGACTAGCGGGAGGACGGATGAGCAGTTCTTC
TRBJ2-7 | TRBD2 | - | TRBV7-2 | CASSLVSGSGYEQYF | TGTGCCAGCAGCTTAGTAAGCGGGAGTGGTTACGAGCAGTACTTC
TRBJ2-7 | TRBD1 | - | TRBV5-6 | CASSLARTGGSYEQYF | TGTGCCAGCAGCTTGGCAAGGACAGGGGGGTCCTACGAGCAGTACTTC
TRBJ1-5 | - | once | TRBV19 | CASSIGGGFQPQHF | TGTGCCAGTAGTATTGGGGGAGGATTTCAGCCCCAGCATTTT
TRBJ1-6 | - | - | TRBV13 | CASSLGGGSSPLHF | TGTGCCAGCAGCCTGGGGGGGGGTAGCTCACCCCTCCACTTT
TRBJ2-1 | TRBD1 | few | TRBV28 | CASSSPPDRARRSYNEQFF | TGTGCCAGCAGTTCTCCCCCAGACAGGGCCCGACGCTCCTACAATGAGCAGTTCTTC
TRBJ2-1 | TRBD2 | few | TRBV7-9 | CASSPGTTAEQFF | TGTGCCAGCAGCCCCGGGACTACAGCTGAGCAGTTCTTC
TRBJ2-3 | - | - | TRBV21-1 | CASSKRSEKGGNTDTQYF | TGTGCCAGCAGCAAGCGCTCTGAAAAGGGCGGGAACACAGATACGCAGTATTTT
TRBJ1-1 | TRBD1 | - | TRBV19 | CASSLRQGRDTEAFF | TGTGCCAGTAGTCTCCGACAGGGACGAGACACTGAAGCTTTCTTT
TRBJ1-5 | TRBD1 | - | TRBV28 | CASSLRTGMGNQPQHF | TGTGCCAGCAGTTTGAGGACAGGGATGGGCAATCAGCCCCAGCATTTT
TRBJ2-5 | - | once | TRBV5-1 | CASSDSQETQYF | TGCGCCAGCAGTGACAGTCAAGAGACCCAGTACTTC
TRBJ2-1 | TRBD2 | - | TRBV7-2 | CASSLGLAGRNEQFF | TGTGCCAGCAGCTTAGGCCTAGCGGGGAGAAATGAGCAGTTCTTC
TRBJ2-7 | TRBD2 | - | TRBV2 | CASSGGSTRTSGNYEQYF | TGTGCCAGCAGTGGTGGGTCGACTCGGACTAGCGGGAACTACGAGCAGTACTTC
TRBJ1-6 | - | once | TRBV7-2 | CASSFTGQGSPLHF | TGTGCCAGCAGCTTCACAGGTCAGGGCTCACCCCTCCACTTT
TRBJ2-7 | - | - | TRBV10-2 | CASSENRGAGSSYEQYF | TGCGCCAGCAGTGAGAATCGAGGGGCGGGAAGCTCCTACGAGCAGTACTTC
TRBJ2-5 | - | - | TRBV4-1 | CASSQELVGGEETQYF | TGCGCCAGCAGCCAAGAATTAGTTGGAGGGGAAGAGACCCAGTACTTC
TRBJ1-1 | TRBD1 | - | TRBV19 | CASSMAGTGPRGTEAFF | TGTGCCAGTAGTATGGCCGGGACAGGGCCTAGAGGCACTGAAGCTTTCTTT
TRBJ1-5 | - | - | TRBV18 | CASSRTQQVNQPQHF | TGTGCCAGCTCACGAACACAGCAAGTCAATCAGCCCCAGCATTTT
TRBJ2-2 | - | - | TRBV10-1 | CASSPRGANTGELFF | TGCGCCAGCAGTCCCAGGGGGGCTAACACCGGGGAGCTGTTTTTT
TRBJ1-1 | - | - | TRBV12-3/TRBV12-4 | CASSFGENTEAFF | TGTGCCAGCAGTTTTGGAGAGAACACTGAAGCTTTCTTT
TRBJ2-3 | TRBD2 | - | TRBV24-1 | CATSWSGGGLAGVADTQYF | TGTGCCACCAGTTGGTCGGGAGGGGGTCTAGCGGGAGTAGCAGATACGCAGTATTTT
TRBJ1-1 | - | - | TRBV5-4 | CASSWGGARNTEAFF | TGTGCCAGCAGCTGGGGGGGGGCCCGGAACACTGAAGCTTTCTTT
TRBJ1-5 | TRBD1 | - | TRBV19 | CASSQSPRQGLNQPQHF | TGTGCCAGTAGTCAATCCCCCCGACAGGGCCTAAATCAGCCCCAGCATTTT
TRBJ2-5 | - | - | TRBV5-4 | CASSPDRRETQYF | TGTGCCAGCAGTCCTGACAGGCGGGAGACCCAGTACTTC
TRBJ2-7 | - | - | TRBV7-2 | CASSLNPRGTYEQYF | TGTGCCAGCAGCCTAAACCCTCGGGGGACCTACGAGCAGTACTTC
TRBJ2-1 | TRBD2 | - | TRBV4-1 | CASSQSREGRASNEQFF | TGCGCCAGCAGCCAATCGAGGGAGGGGAGGGCAAGTAATGAGCAGTTCTTC
TRBJ1-2 | - | - | TRBV5-6 | CASSLGGGGDGYTF | TGTGCCAGCAGCCTCGGCGGGGGTGGCGATGGCTACACCTTC
TRBJ2-7 | TRBD2 | - | TRBV11-3 | CASSSSGLAGDYEQYF | TGTGCCAGCAGCTCATCGGGACTAGCGGGAGACTACGAGCAGTACTTC
TRBJ2-5 | - | few | TRBV5-6 | CASSLGAFQETQYF | TGTGCCAGCAGCTTGGGGGCGTTCCAAGAGACCCAGTACTTC
TRBJ1-1 | - | - | TRBV3-1/TRBV3-2 | CASSQEPSDRNTEAFF | TGTGCCAGCAGCCAAGAGCCATCCGACAGGAACACTGAAGCTTTCTTT
TRBJ2-1 | - | - | TRBV10-3 | CAISEIRPRDEQFF | TGTGCCATCAGTGAAATTCGGCCGAGGGATGAGCAGTTCTTC
TRBJ1-5 | TRBD1 | - | TRBV28 | CASSEGQAFQQPQHF | TGTGCCAGCAGTGAGGGACAGGCTTTCCAGCAGCCCCAGCATTTT
TRBJ2-3 | - | - | TRBV27 | CASSDRSGADTQYF | TGTGCCAGCAGTGACCGGTCTGGAGCAGATACGCAGTATTTT
TRBJ2-3 | - | - | TRBV7-8 | CASSDPGGTDTQYF | TGTGCCAGCAGTGACCCAGGGGGCACAGATACGCAGTATTTT
TRBJ2-2 | TRBD2 | - | TRBV13 | CASRLRRLAGGTNTGELFF | TGTGCCAGCAGGCTCCGGAGACTAGCGGGAGGAACGAACACCGGGGAGCTGTTTTTT
TRBJ1-2 | - | - | TRBV7-3 | CASSQGIGYGYTF | TGTGCCAGCAGCCAGGGTATCGGCTATGGCTACACCTTC
TRBJ1-5 | - | - | TRBV20-1 | CSASPDQPQHF | TGCAGTGCTAGCCCGGATCAGCCCCAGCATTTT
TRBJ2-1 | - | - | TRBV4-1 | CASSQVLAGPYNEQFF | TGCGCCAGCAGCCAAGTCTTGGCAGGCCCCTACAATGAGCAGTTCTTC
TRBJ2-1 | - | - | TRBV18 | CASSLMRQSSYNEQFF | TGTGCCAGCTCCCTTATGAGACAGAGCTCCTACAATGAGCAGTTCTTC
TRBJ2-1 | - | - | TRBV6-1 | CASSEGNFNEQFF | TGTGCCAGCAGTGAAGGTAACTTCAATGAGCAGTTCTTC
TRBJ2-1 | TRBD2 | - | TRBV5-4 | CASSLAPTSGIYNEQFF | TGTGCCAGCAGCTTGGCCCCGACTAGCGGGATCTACAATGAGCAGTTCTTC
TRBJ1-2 | - | - | TRBV6-1 | CASSGLRTATSYGYTF | TGTGCCAGCAGTGGATTACGGACGGCGACTAGCTATGGCTACACCTTC
TRBJ2-5 | TRBD2 | once | TRBV27 | CASRVAGGPKETQYF | TGTGCCAGCAGGGTAGCGGGAGGGCCTAAAGAGACCCAGTACTTC
TRBJ2-5 | TRBD1 | - | TRBV10-1 | CASSGGTGTGEETQYF | TGCGCCAGCAGTGGGGGGACCGGGACAGGGGAAGAGACCCAGTACTTC
TRBJ1-4 | TRBD1 | - | TRBV19 | CASSTPDRNFPTNEKLFF | TGTGCCAGTAGTACCCCGGACAGGAATTTTCCAACTAATGAAAAACTGTTTTTT
TRBJ1-2 | - | - | TRBV5-1 | CASSSDPGIYGYTF | TGCGCCAGCAGCTCGGACCCGGGGATCTATGGCTACACCTTC
TRBJ1-5 | - | - | TRBV2 | CASSGGGKDQPQHF | TGTGCCAGCAGTGGGGGGGGCAAGGATCAGCCCCAGCATTTT
TRBJ2-1 | - | once | TRBV5-3 | CARLVVVSYNEQFF | TGTGCCAGACTTGTAGTCGTCTCCTACAATGAGCAGTTCTTC
TRBJ2-7 | TRBD2 | once | TRBV16 | CASTTELTSGSYEQYF | TGTGCCAGCACCACCGAGTTAACTAGCGGGAGCTACGAGCAGTACTTC
TRBJ2-3 | - | - | TRBV7-9 | CASSPLGRTDTQYF | TGTGCCAGCAGCCCCCTTGGGAGGACAGATACGCAGTATTTT
TRBJ1-6 | TRBD1 | - | TRBV28 | CASRLYSGQGYNSPLHF | TGTGCCAGCAGACTATATTCCGGACAGGGGTATAATTCACCCCTCCACTTT
TRBJ1-2 | TRBD1 | - | TRBV6-5 | CASSSQGALNGYTF | TGTGCCAGCAGTTCACAGGGGGCGCTTAATGGCTACACCTTC
TRBJ1-6 | - | - | TRBV3-1/TRBV3-2 | CASSHRAGNSPLHF | TGTGCCAGCAGCCACAGGGCAGGAAATTCACCCCTCCACTTT